Following are 6 T cell receptor beta chains from one sample sequenced in a study of CD8+ T cells in alopecia areata. Noted treatment: oral pan-JAK inhibitor, 5-10 mg twice daily. cDNA prepared by RNA extraction and subsequent reverse transcription served as the template for sequencing. Method: immunoSEQ multiplex PCR; TCRdb's copy keeps in-frame clones and lacks some. The sample has around 180,000 clones, 60% seen once. The sample here was CD4+ T cells sorted from blood, taken at week 24, from a patient treated with tofacitinib. The receptors were gathered from a human donor with alopecia areata.

This clone was detected only a few times. The same CDR3 is also encoded by other DNA sequences in this sample. V gene TRBV30 combines with J gene TRBJ2-7; D possibly corresponds to TRBD1 (6 bases). The V gene lost 0 bases and the J gene lost 4 bases, with 7 bases spanning the gap. Germline V gene lookup returns CDR1 GTSNPN and CDR2 SVGIG (reference sequence). This CDR3 contains 12 residues. CDR3 sequence (DNA): TGTGCCTGGAGTGTAGGGGGATACGAGCAGTACTTC. Amino acid sequence: CAWSVGGYEQYF.

This sequence joins TRBV25-1 and TRBJ1-2, with D perhaps TRBD1 (6 bases). CDR1 is MGHDK and CDR2 is SYGVNS in the germline V gene. Trimming left V 1 base short and J 3 bases short, with 12 bases between. CDR3 length: 15 amino acids. The CDR3 loop is CASSELGAGDYGYTF. The CDR3 nucleotides are TGTGCCAGCAGTGAATTGGGGGCAGGGGACTATGGCTACACCTTC.

This clone was seen more than once but under ten times. The rearrangement links TRBV19 to TRBJ1-5; the match to TRBD1 covers 8 bases. The length of the CDR3 is 14 residues. Germline-derived CDR1 and CDR2 are LNHDA and SQIVND (reference sequence). V shed 7 bases and J 4 bases; nucleotides not matched to a gene: 6. The CDR3 DNA reads as TGTGCCAGTACATCCCGGACAGGGAATCAGCCCCAGCATTTT. This translates into CASTSRTGNQPQHF.

Notes on this clone: A junction end diverges from the germline sequence, so it may reflect a read error. CDR3 sequence: CASHQRDF. For the CDR3, the DNA is TGTGCCAGCCACCAGCGGGACTTC. The rearrangement links TRBV27 to TRBJ1-2; unclear D gene. Germline lookup yields CDR1 MNHEY and CDR2 SMNVEV (reference sequence). The CDR3 is 8 amino acids.

The V gene is TRBV29-1, the J gene TRBJ2-7; D may correspond to TRBD1 or TRBD2 (5 bases each). The CDR3 is made up of 13 amino acids. V lost 6 bases and J 3 bases, leaving 15 bases between the germline ends. Germline loops: CDR1 SQVTM, CDR2 ANQGSEA. DNA of the CDR3: TGCAGCGTGGGGCCCCGGGGCCGCTACGAGCAGTACTTC. Residues: CSVGPRGRYEQYF.

The rearrangement joins TRBV27 to TRBJ2-5, with D tentatively TRBD1 (6 bases). This CDR3 has 14 amino acids. Germline-derived CDR1 and CDR2 are MNHEY and SMNVEV (reference sequence). Trimming removed 6 bases at V and 2 bases at J, with 13 bases between. The CDR3, as DNA: TGTGCCAGCAGGCCGACAGGCGGGCAAGAGACCCAGTACTTC. Encoded protein: CASRPTGGQETQYF.